The rows below give T cell receptor beta chains drawn from one sample of a study of blood T cell repertoires in COVID-19. The repertoire was sequenced with immunoSEQ multiplex PCR; TCRdb's copy has only in-frame clones and lacks some. The sample contains about 300,000 clones, about 87% of which appear only once. Sequencing was done on a sample of peripheral blood. Receptors originate from a woman aged 45-65 years with COVID-19, enrolled during active disease. Both conserved end residues are part of each CDR3. Each record gives: D gene, clone size, V gene, J gene, CDR3 protein, CDR3 DNA. The D gene is left open where the match is weak. Clone size, where shown, is once, few, many, or a class for clones that have expanded.

>-|-|TRBV19|TRBJ2-5
CASSLQGQETQYF
TGTGCCAGTAGCTTACAGGGCCAAGAGACCCAGTACTTC
>-|-|TRBV6-5|TRBJ2-1
CASSYESGAYNEQFF
TGTGCCAGCAGTTACGAGAGCGGCGCATACAATGAGCAGTTCTTC
>-|-|TRBV6-1|TRBJ2-2
CASSEAIAPTGELFF
TGTGCCAGCAGTGAAGCAATTGCCCCTACTGGGGAGCTGTTTTTT
>-|-|TRBV5-5|TRBJ1-5
CASSQNPGVRNQPQHF
TGTGCCAGCAGCCAGAACCCAGGGGTCCGCAATCAGCCCCAGCATTTT
>TRBD2|once|TRBV2|TRBJ2-1
CASTRLTSGIYNEQFF
TGTGCCAGCACCAGACTGACTAGCGGTATATACAATGAGCAGTTCTTC
>TRBD1|-|TRBV24-1|TRBJ1-1
CATSPGDRGGNTEAFF
TGTGCCACCAGCCCAGGGGACAGGGGGGGGAACACTGAAGCTTTCTTT
>-|-|TRBV6-5|TRBJ2-1
CASSYNRGSYNEQFF
TGTGCCAGCAGTTATAATCGGGGCTCCTACAATGAGCAGTTCTTC
>TRBD1|-|TRBV27|TRBJ1-5
CASRPGQYSNQPQHF
TGTGCCAGCAGGCCGGGACAGTATAGCAATCAGCCCCAGCATTTT
>-|few|TRBV2|TRBJ1-1
CASTREVTEAFF
TGTGCCAGCACCCGAGAGGTGACTGAAGCTTTCTTT
>-|once|TRBV7-3|TRBJ2-1
CASSFGLGEQFF
TGTGCCAGCAGCTTCGGACTCGGGGAGCAGTTCTTC